This TCR beta chain was profiled in a study of control samples from healthy donors and cancer patients. Data came from immunoSEQ multiplex PCR; TCRdb stores just in-frame clones and leaves some out. Of approximately 98,000 clones in the sample, about 80% were seen once. The germline CDR1 and CDR2 sequences are SQVTM and ANQGSEA. Trimming cost V 4 bases and J 6 bases, with 16 bases left between them. The CDR3 loop spans 13 amino acids. Sequences were obtained from blood. This TCR came from a man between 18 and 35 years old in good health. This rearrangement joins TRBV29-1 to TRBJ2-7, with D possibly TRBD2 on 5 matching bases. CDR3 in DNA: TGCAGCGTTGGAGATGTGGGAGATTTCGAGCAGTACTTC. Protein product: CSVGDVGDFEQYF.